Each of the 27 T cell receptor beta chains below was sequenced from the same sample in a study of TIL therapy for anti-PD-1-resistant metastatic lung cancer. Time point: pre-treatment sample, taken before nivolumab and TIL therapy. The libraries were made with immunoSEQ v3. Profiled with immunoSEQ multiplex PCR; TCRdb holds only in-frame clones, not every one. Among some 46,000 clones listed, around 80% were seen once. The material was blood, obtained at baseline. The receptors originated from an older man with non-small cell lung cancer.

This chain links TRBV5-1 with TRBJ1-5; 9 bases fit TRBD1. The V segment lost 0 bases and the J segment 4 bases; nucleotides outside the gene matches: 2. CDR1 is SGHRS, CDR2 YFSETQ, per germline. This CDR3 has 15 residues. CDR3 nucleotide sequence: TGCGCCAGCAGCTTGGAAGGACAGGGGAATCAGCCCCAGCATTTT. Encoded protein: CASSLEGQGNQPQHF.

This clone was seen a single time. The rearrangement links TRBV6-6 to TRBJ1-2, with a tentative D call TRBD1 (6 bases). The V end lost 5 bases, the J end lost 5 bases, and 6 bases lay between the germline ends. The CDR3 is 11 amino acids. The V gene's germline CDR1 is MNHNY and CDR2 SVGAGI (reference sequence). In DNA form, the CDR3 reads TGTGCCAGCAGTACAGGGTATGGCTACACCTTC. Protein sequence: CASSTGYGYTF.

The chain employs TRBV4-2 and TRBJ2-1, with D uncertain. Trimming shortened V by 2 bases and J by 3 bases, and 5 bases separated the two germline ends. This CDR3 is 13 amino acids long. Germline V gives CDR1 LGHNA, CDR2 YNFKEQ. The CDR3 sequence is CASSQFFYNEQFF. CDR3 in DNA: TGTGCCAGCAGCCAATTTTTCTACAATGAGCAGTTCTTC.

This clone was seen more than once but under ten times. This sequence joins TRBV6-5 and TRBJ2-7, with 11 bases lining up with TRBD1. The CDR3 has 15 amino acids. Germline V gene lookup returns CDR1 MNHEY and CDR2 SVGAGI. The junction had 3 bases not matched to a gene; V was cut back by 2 bases and J by 3 bases. The CDR3 loop reads CASSYAGTGGYEQYF. The CDR3 DNA follows: TGTGCCAGCAGTTACGCGGGGACAGGGGGCTACGAGCAGTACTTC.

The J gene is TRBJ2-2, the V gene TRBV4-1; D could derive from TRBD1 or TRBD2 (5 bases each). The germline gives CDR1 MGHRA, CDR2 YSYEKL. The CDR3 is made up of 16 amino acids. V gave up 5 bases and J gave up 4 bases, with 17 bases separating them. Here the CDR3 DNA reads TGCGCCAGCAGCTCACAGGAGGCAATAGGCACCGGGGAGCTGTTTTTT. Protein product: CASSSQEAIGTGELFF.

The chain uses TRBV6-5 and TRBJ2-5, with 7 bases fitting TRBD1. The ends lost 3 bases at V and 4 bases at J; junction bases unmatched: 11. The germline gives CDR1 MNHEY, CDR2 SVGAGI. There are 16 residues in the CDR3. The CDR3 protein is CASSYYRGTRLETQYF. Written as DNA, the CDR3 is TGTGCCAGCAGTTATTACAGGGGCACACGCTTAGAGACCCAGTACTTC.

The chain carries TRBV25-1 and TRBJ2-5, with D perhaps assigned TRBD1 or TRBD2 (5 bases each). V lost 8 bases to trimming and J lost 0 bases, with 16 bases between them. Germline V gives CDR1 MGHDK, CDR2 SYGVNS. The CDR3 runs to 15 residues. CDR3 sequence: CASSNRGTNQETQYF. In DNA form, the CDR3 reads TGTGCCAGCTCTAACCGAGGGACCAACCAAGAGACCCAGTACTTC.

Only one count was recorded for this clone. The rearrangement uses TRBV29-1 and TRBJ2-2, with 11 bases that match TRBD2. V shed 5 bases and J 1 base; nucleotides not matched to a gene: 3. Germline V gives CDR1 SQVTM, CDR2 ANQGSEA. CDR3 length equals 15 residues. CDR3 coding DNA: TGCAGCGTTCTGGGACTAGCGGTGAACACCGGGGAGCTGTTTTTT. Protein sequence: CSVLGLAVNTGELFF.

This rearrangement joins TRBV29-1 to TRBJ2-6; D gene ambiguous. Trimming removed 3 bases from V and 0 bases from J, with 9 bases in between. The CDR3 sequence is 15 residues long. Germline V lookup: CDR1 SQVTM, CDR2 ANQGSEA. The CDR3 coding sequence is TGCAGCGTTGAGGGCCCATACTCTGGGGCCAACGTCCTGACTTTC. This codes for CSVEGPYSGANVLTF.

This sequence joins TRBV7-6 and TRBJ2-1, with D maybe TRBD1 (5 bases). The germline CDR1 and CDR2 sequences are SGHVS and FNYEAQ. The V and J ends lost 6 bases and 1 base respectively, with 7 bases between them. The CDR3 is 13 amino acids. DNA for the CDR3: TGTGCCAGCAGTAGACAGTCCTACAATGAGCAGTTCTTC. Its protein product is CASSRQSYNEQFF.

The chain links TRBV19 to TRBJ1-5; 11 nucleotides agree with TRBD1. Germline CDR1 LNHDA, CDR2 SQIVND (reference sequence). The junction had 13 bases not matched to a gene; V was cut back by 3 bases and J by 6 bases. This CDR3 spans 18 amino acids. The CDR3 loop reads CASSILGGTGGLTQPQHF. CDR3 nucleotides: TGTGCCAGTAGTATTCTCGGGGGGACAGGGGGGCTTACTCAGCCCCAGCATTTT. Using reference TRBV19 and TRBJ1-5 for the parts outside the CDR3, the full variable domain is DGGITQSPKYLFRKEGQNVTLSCEQNLNHDAMYWYRQDPGQGLRLIYYSQIVNDFQKGDIAEGYSVSREKKESFPLTVTSAQKNPTAFYLCASSILGGTGGLTQPQHFGDGTRLSIL.

The gene calls are TRBV6-1 and TRBJ2-5, with TRBD1 matching over 7 bases. Germline loops: CDR1 MNHNS, CDR2 SASEGT. The CDR3 has 15 amino acids. The ends lost 4 bases at V and 4 bases at J; junction bases unmatched: 9. For the CDR3, the DNA is TGTGCCAGCAGTGTTGAGGGGGCAGGGGGAGAGACCCAGTACTTC. This gives the protein CASSVEGAGGETQYF.

This rearrangement joins TRBV4-3 to TRBJ2-7, with 7 nucleotides matching TRBD1. The CDR3 runs to 15 residues. Germline CDR1 reads LGHNA; CDR2 reads YSLEER. V lost 0 bases to trimming and J lost 5 bases; unmatched junction nucleotides: 7. CDR3 sequence: CASSQEDRQGNEQYF. DNA for the CDR3: TGCGCCAGCAGCCAAGAGGACCGACAGGGAAACGAGCAGTACTTC.

The chain combines TRBV19 with TRBJ2-6, with 8 bases that match TRBD1. Trimming removed 10 bases from V and 0 bases from J; junction bases left unmatched: 8. From germline, CDR1 is LNHDA and CDR2 SQIVND (reference sequence). The CDR3 spans 16 residues. The CDR3 region is CATRDRFVSGANVLTF. The CDR3 DNA follows: TGTGCCACCCGGGACAGGTTCGTCTCTGGGGCCAACGTCCTGACTTTC.

The chain joins TRBV15 to TRBJ2-3; D remains ambiguous. This CDR3 has 14 residues. V lost 0 bases and J 4 bases, leaving 8 bases between the germline ends. Per germline, CDR1 LNHNV and CDR2 YYDKDF (reference sequence). The CDR3: CATSRDPAPDTQYF. The CDR3 coding sequence is TGTGCCACCAGCAGAGACCCGGCGCCAGATACGCAGTATTTT.

This clone was counted a few times. The chain recombines TRBV28 with TRBJ1-4; D uncertain. V lost 5 bases and J lost 0, with 13 bases in between. The length of the CDR3 is 16 residues. CDR1 is MDHEN and CDR2 is SYDVKM in the germline V gene. CDR3 DNA sequence: TGTGCCAGCAGTGAGACGACGGCGGCAACTAATGAAAAACTGTTTTTT. It specifies CASSETTAATNEKLFF.

This clone was seen just once. V and J are TRBV10-3 and TRBJ2-2, with TRBD1 matching over 8 bases. In germline, CDR1 is ENHRY, CDR2 SYGVKD. Trimming removed 5 bases from V and 0 bases from J; junction bases left unmatched: 5. The CDR3 runs 16 residues. CDR3 loop: CAISSGQGPNTGELFF. CDR3 DNA: TGTGCCATCAGTAGCGGACAGGGCCCGAACACCGGGGAGCTGTTTTTT.

The rearrangement joins TRBV13 to TRBJ2-3, with TRBD2 as a possible D gene (6 bases). The CDR3 loop spans 15 amino acids. Deletions cut 5 bases from V and 1 base from J, with 13 bases between. In germline, CDR1 is PRHDT, CDR2 FYEKMQ (reference sequence). The CDR3 DNA is TGTGCCAGCAGCAATAGCGGAGGAGGCACAGATACGCAGTATTTT. It codes for CASSNSGGGTDTQYF.

The chain has TRBV19 and TRBJ2-2; 7 bases align to TRBD2. CDR1 and CDR2 (germline): LNHDA, SQIVND (reference sequence). The CDR3 length is 16 residues. The ends lost 4 bases at V and 0 bases at J; junction bases unmatched: 5. The chain's CDR3 is CASSTTSRTNTGELFF. The DNA for the CDR3 is TGTGCCAGTAGTACGACTAGCCGTACGAACACCGGGGAGCTGTTTTTT.

The genes are TRBV9 and TRBJ2-1, with D perhaps TRBD2 (5 bases). The V gene lost 4 bases and the J gene lost 5 bases, with 13 bases spanning the gap. The CDR3 is 14 residues long. Germline CDR1 SGDLS, CDR2 YYNGEE. CDR3 residues: CASSSDYQNNEQFF. For the CDR3, the DNA is TGTGCCAGCAGCTCTGACTACCAGAACAATGAGCAGTTCTTC.

The genes are TRBV6-6 and TRBJ2-7, with TRBD2 identical over 9 bases. This CDR3 region has 16 residues. Trimming at V came to 6 bases and at J to 2 bases, leaving 11 bases not matched to a gene. Germline V gene sequence: CDR1 MNHNY, CDR2 SVGAGI (reference sequence). The CDR3 nucleotides are TGTGCCAGCAGCCCCGGGACTAGCAGGGTCACCTACGAGCAGTACTTC. This encodes CASSPGTSRVTYEQYF.

The V and J genes are TRBV25-1 and TRBJ2-1; TRBD1 aligns across 8 bases. V shed 8 bases, J shed 0 bases, and the junction held 6 bases outside the gene matches. The CDR3 consists of 15 residues. Germline CDR1 reads MGHDK; CDR2 reads SYGVNS. CDR3 amino acids: CASGKQGGSYNEQFF. Here the CDR3 DNA reads TGTGCCAGCGGAAAACAGGGGGGCTCCTACAATGAGCAGTTCTTC.

The chain couples TRBV27 to TRBJ1-2; unclear D gene. In germline, CDR1 is MNHEY, CDR2 SMNVEV (reference sequence). Trimming pared 3 bases from V and 0 bases from J, leaving 8 bases between. The CDR3 sequence is 14 residues long. The CDR3 nucleotides are TGTGCCAGCAGTTTGGGCAGCCCTAACTATGGCTACACCTTC. Residues: CASSLGSPNYGYTF.

This sequence joins TRBV6-5 and TRBJ2-1, with 8 bases lining up with TRBD2. CDR1 is MNHEY and CDR2 is SVGAGI in the germline V gene. V dropped 8 bases and J dropped 5; count of bases not matched to a gene: 8. The CDR3 is 14 residues long. CDR3 residues: CASAGGRFDNEQFF. The CDR3 bases are TGTGCCAGCGCGGGGGGCAGATTCGACAATGAGCAGTTCTTC.

The count of this clone is one. The chain is built from TRBV5-1 and TRBJ2-1, with D maybe TRBD2 (6 bases). Germline lookup yields CDR1 SGHRS and CDR2 YFSETQ. V was shortened by 0 bases and J by 10 bases, with 14 bases between the two germline ends. This CDR3 region has 14 residues. CDR3 DNA: TGCGCCAGCAGCTTGGCGGGGGAAGGGTTGGAGCAGTTCTTC. Protein sequence: CASSLAGEGLEQFF.

This chain joins TRBV7-6 and TRBJ1-4; unclear D gene. The ends were cut back, 1 base at V and 3 bases at J, with 9 bases in the middle. CDR3 length equals 15 residues. Germline loops: CDR1 SGHVS, CDR2 FNYEAQ. The CDR3 spells CASSLEPLANEKLFF. The CDR3 DNA is TGTGCCAGCAGCTTAGAACCCTTGGCTAATGAAAAACTGTTTTTT. The full variable domain, rest sourced from reference TRBV7-6 and TRBJ1-4, is GAGVSQSPRYKVTKRGQDVALRCDPISGHVSLYWYRQALGQGPEFLTYFNYEAQQDKSGLPNDRFSAERPEGSISTLTIQRTEQRDSAMYRCASSLEPLANEKLFFGSGTQLSVL.

CDR3 sequence (DNA): TGTGCCAGTCAGGCGGGACAGGGGGCGGGCGAGCAGTACTTC. Translated: CASQAGQGAGEQYF. The J gene is TRBJ2-7, the V gene TRBV7-9; 12 bases agree with TRBD1. The germline V gene has CDR1 SEHNR and CDR2 FQNEAQ (reference sequence). CDR3 length equals 14 residues. Losses at the gene ends were 9 bases for V and 6 bases for J; bases not matched to a gene: 9. Based on the CDR3 plus reference TRBV7-9 and TRBJ2-7, the full variable domain is DTGVSQNPRHKITKRGQNVTFRCDPISEHNRLYWYRQTLGQGPEFLTYFQNEAQLEKSRLLSDRFSAERPKGSFSTLEIQRTEQGDSAMYLCASQAGQGAGEQYFGPGTRLTVT.